These T cell receptor beta chains were read from a single sample in a study of cytomegalovirus exposure and HLA in healthy donors. Sequencing used immunoSEQ multiplex PCR; TCRdb keeps in-frame clones, though not all of them. The sample carries around 150,000 clones, about 70% recorded once. Material: PBMCs. These receptors all come from a woman aged 40 to 50 in good health and CMV-seropositive. The CDR3 runs from the conserved cysteine through the conserved F or W. Each record gives: clone size, J gene, D gene, V gene, CDR3 protein, CDR3 DNA. The D gene is left open where the match is weak. Clone size is not always given. Where it is, it says once, few, many or a class for expanded clones.

>NA|TRBJ2-2|TRBD2|TRBV28
CASSSPGGNTGELFF
TGTGCCAGCAGTTCCCCGGGAGGGAACACCGGGGAGCTGTTTTTT
>NA|TRBJ2-7|NA|TRBV28
CASSSTSGQPYEQYF
TGTGCCAGCAGTTCTACATCGGGACAACCCTACGAGCAGTACTTC
>NA|TRBJ2-7|NA|TRBV9
CASSTSPVEVYEQYF
TGTGCCAGCAGCACATCCCCCGTCGAGGTCTACGAGCAGTACTTC
>few|TRBJ2-7|NA|TRBV10-3
CAISDPADSQTYEQYF
TGTGCCATCAGTGACCCCGCCGACAGTCAAACCTACGAGCAGTACTTC
>few|TRBJ1-3|TRBD1|TRBV19
CASSGTGRGNTIYF
TGTGCCTCCTCCGGGACAGGAAGAGGAAACACCATATATTTT
>few|TRBJ1-4|NA|TRBV6-5
CASTVKGGGGKLFF
TGTGCCAGCACCGTGAAGGGGGGCGGGGGAAAACTGTTTTTT
>NA|TRBJ1-1|NA|TRBV7-2
CASSLEGPEAFF
TGTGCCAGCAGCTTAGAGGGGCCTGAAGCTTTCTTT
>once|TRBJ1-1|TRBD1|TRBV5-1
CASGRGPDTEAFF
TGCGCCAGCGGAAGGGGGCCGGACACTGAAGCTTTCTTT
>few|TRBJ2-2|TRBD1|TRBV7-2
CASSLIGQGSPGELFF
TGTGCCAGCAGCTTAATTGGACAGGGCTCCCCCGGGGAGCTGTTTTTT
>NA|TRBJ2-3|NA|TRBV28
CASSPDLQGEGTDTQYF
TGTGCCAGCAGTCCCGACCTACAGGGAGAGGGCACAGATACGCAGTATTTT
>NA|TRBJ2-1|NA|TRBV19
CASSMGSSYNEQFF
TGTGCCAGTAGTATGGGGAGCTCCTACAATGAGCAGTTCTTC
>NA|TRBJ2-3|TRBD1|TRBV13
CASSRRQGGFTDTQYF
TGTGCCAGCAGCCGCCGACAGGGTGGGTTCACAGATACGCAGTATTTT
>NA|TRBJ2-7|TRBD1|TRBV18
CASSPLTGAGEQYF
TGTGCCAGCTCACCATTGACAGGGGCAGGGGAGCAGTACTTC
>NA|TRBJ1-1|NA|TRBV7-2
CASSSGSGGRYTEAFF
TGTGCCAGCAGCTCAGGTTCCGGGGGGCGGTACACTGAAGCTTTCTTT
>NA|TRBJ1-5|NA|TRBV5-4
CASSLSGRVGNQPQHF
TGTGCCAGCAGCTTGAGTGGCAGGGTTGGCAATCAGCCCCAGCATTTT
>NA|TRBJ1-5|NA|TRBV29-1
CSVRSQVNQPQHF
TGCAGCGTTCGGTCCCAGGTCAATCAGCCCCAGCATTTT
>once|TRBJ2-3|TRBD1|TRBV7-9
CASSLGTGGSTQYF
TGTGCCAGCAGCTTAGGGACAGGGGGTTCTACGCAGTATTTT
>NA|TRBJ1-5|NA|TRBV5-1
CASSQGRGVPLYSNQPQHF
TGCGCCAGCAGCCAGGGTCGTGGGGTCCCACTTTATAGCAATCAGCCCCAGCATTTT